This T cell receptor (beta chain) originates from a study of TIL therapy for anti-PD-1-resistant metastatic lung cancer (dated by TCRdb to the early 2020s). At the level of the whole study: Tumors were collected before any PD-1/PD-L1 blockade, after which patients were given nivolumab, and patients who progressed were given lymphodepletion, an infusion of expanded TIL and IL-2. Clonotypes were tracked across tumor, expanded TIL product and serial blood samples by T cell receptor beta sequencing of tumor and peripheral blood. Across the cohort, whole-exome sequencing showed a median non-synonymous tumor mutation burden of approximately 1.5 mutations per megabase. The cohort was predominantly lung adenocarcinoma, with a handful of EGFR-mutant and two ALK-rearranged tumors, and half of patients were current or former smokers. Among the enrolled patients, the median age was roughly 50 years (range roughly 38-80), and the median tumor PD-L1 proportion score was roughly 6.4%.

The time point tag for this specimen amounts to: pre-treatment sample, taken before nivolumab and TIL therapy. A phase I trial run at two centers enrolled adults with stage 4 NSCLC between October 2017 and 2020. Samples came from a single-arm, open-label phase I trial of tumor-infiltrating lymphocyte therapy with nivolumab in advanced non-small cell lung cancer. Blood mononuclear cells from EDTA tubes were isolated by Ficoll gradient, snap-frozen as pellets, and DNA was extracted with a Qiagen mini-prep kit. Comments on this clone: The clone's antigen remains unknown. Per-nucleotide qualities are absent, and no much larger clonotype sits a single base away.

Using bias-controlled multiplex PCR with the immunoSEQ v3 hsTCRB kit, the TCR beta CDR3 regions were amplified from genomic DNA. The TCR libraries were sequenced on an Illumina NextSeq 500 to roughly 2.1 million read pairs for survey level or roughly 4.5-6 million read pairs for deep level. The authors processed their data as follows. V, D and J genes were assigned, non-productive sequences were removed, and clonality was reported by immunoSEQ Analyzer software. Repertoires of infused TIL and blood were compared using productive Simpson clonality and the Morisita overlap index of productive TRB rearrangements. Absolute clonotype counts in blood were estimated by multiplying the lymphocyte count by the CD3+ fraction and by the productive frequency of the clone. The source is immuneACCESS, and TCRdb retained only in-frame sequences with V and J called. Part of the clones is not carried over; for the studies checked, unresolved V genes explain less than half of this, and the remainder is unexplained. The V and J calls and clone size come from that table; D and trimming were worked out from the DNA. The sample records 50,000 to 70,000 clones, 55% to 70% of which are singletons. The ten top clones hold around 6.3% of the sample.

Study-wide findings and limitations: The study protocol defined all tumor marker inferences as exploratory. The cohort was highly selected, with more treatment-naive, never-smoker and oncogene-addicted patients than typical, limiting generalizability. The baseline peripheral repertoire was partially replaced by infused TIL clonotypes, which then decayed over months, and persistence showed no apparent association with response.

Sequences SGDLS (CDR1) and YYNGEE (CDR2) are obtained from the germline V gene. Here V drops 4 bases and J drops 1 base, and the junction holds 10 bases not matched to any gene. From the cysteine up to the phenylalanine, the CDR3 has a length of 16 residues. Only CDR3 DNA remains: 48 bases, in frame from the first base. The sequence links TRBV9 to TRBJ2-7, with 8 middle bases fitting TRBD2. Sequenced here: blood, sampled at baseline. This clonotype was sampled from a person aged 25 to 80 with non-small cell lung cancer. The DNA is as follows: TGTGCCAGCAGCCCCCTCTCCAGCGGGAGTTCCTACGAGCAGTACTTC. This codes for CASSPLSSGSSYEQYF.